This TCR beta chain derives from a study of CD8 T cells in ankylosing spondylitis. Study observations and caveats: Clones linked to disease were reported to show significant enrichment in matched ankylosing spondylitis synovial fluid. Before this, some motif variants had been reported in reactive arthritis synovial fluid and blood.

A note on this clonotype: What it binds is not known.

The CDR3 is made up of 13 amino acids. The V end was cut by 8 bases, the J end by 0 bases, with 7 bases between. Germline V lookup: CDR1 SNHLY, CDR2 FYNNEI. For TCR beta, libraries came from quantitative 5'-RACE with molecular barcodes. MiXCR, run by TCRdb on the 5' RACE reads, gives a single entry per CDR3 protein. The table includes some 130,000 distinct CDR3 sequences, roughly 15% detected once. The genes are TRBV2 and TRBJ2-2; no firm D call. The origin of this receptor is a female donor with ankylosing spondylitis or in good health (not recorded which). The material sequenced was blood, either unsorted or a sorted T cell fraction (not recorded which). CDR3 DNA: TGTGCCAGCGGGCAGTCGAACACCGGGGAGCTGTTTTTT. Its protein is CASGQSNTGELFF.